Below, 26 T cell receptor beta chains from the same sample are listed, as sequenced in a study of glioma-infiltrating T cells after dendritic cell vaccination listed by TCRdb under 2016. To prepare the library, the immunoSEQ multiplex PCR assay was applied. Drawn from immuneACCESS, this table holds only the in-frame rearrangements with V and J called that TCRdb kept. Clones are partly lost; checked studies trace under half to an unresolved V gene and leave the rest unexplained. This sample lists more than 95,000 clones; approximately 80% were detected once. The ten largest account for 5.4% of the sample. The time point label, as the study defines it: after dendritic cell vaccination, including at tumor progression/relapse. The source material was blood, sampled after dendritic cell vaccination. These TCRs come from a human donor with glioblastoma.

The genes are TRBV15 and TRBJ1-2, with D possibly TRBD1 on 6 matching bases. CDR1 is LNHNV and CDR2 is YYDKDF in the germline V gene (reference sequence). The V gene lost 3 bases and the J gene lost 0 bases, with 14 bases spanning the gap. The CDR3 loop spans 16 amino acids. CDR3 coding DNA: TGTGCCACCAGCAGTGCCAGGGGCGGAGCTAACTATGGCTACACCTTC. Protein sequence: CATSSARGGANYGYTF.

The chain employs TRBV4-1 and TRBJ2-7; 10 nucleotides match TRBD1. Germline CDR1 MGHRA, CDR2 YSYEKL. The V segment lost 0 bases and the J segment 4 bases; nucleotides outside the gene matches: 3. This CDR3 comprises 15 residues. The CDR3 nucleotides are TGCGCCAGCAGCCAAGACTGGACAGGGGGGTACGAGCAGTACTTC. Encoded protein: CASSQDWTGGYEQYF.

The J gene is TRBJ1-2, the V gene TRBV9; a possible D gene is TRBD1 (6 bases). CDR3 length: 15 residues. Trimming took 2 bases from V and 1 from J, leaving 12 bases between them. CDR1 and CDR2 (germline): SGDLS, YYNGEE. The chain's CDR3 is CASSVGQGINYGYTF. CDR3 nucleotide sequence: TGTGCCAGCAGCGTGGGCCAGGGGATTAACTATGGCTACACCTTC. Variable domain in full (rest from reference TRBV9 and TRBJ1-2): DSGVTQTPKHLITATGQRVTLRCSPRSGDLSVYWYQQSLDQGLQFLIQYYNGEERAKGNILERFSAQQFPDLHSELNLSSLELGDSALYFCASSVGQGINYGYTFGSGTRLTVV.

This clone was seen more than once but under ten times. Within the sample, other DNA sequences also encode this same CDR3. The chain recombines TRBV27 with TRBJ1-5, with 7 bases fitting TRBD1. J gave up 4 bases and V 6 bases, and 3 bases lay outside the gene matches. The germline V gene encodes CDR1 MNHEY and CDR2 SMNVEV (reference sequence). The CDR3 has 13 residues. CDR3 amino acids: CASSLQGNQPQHF. Written as DNA, the CDR3 is TGTGCCAGCAGCTTACAGGGGAATCAGCCCCAGCATTTT.

The rearrangement uses TRBV9 and TRBJ2-5; 11 nucleotides match TRBD1. Germline trimming cut 5 bases from V and 4 bases from J; bases unmatched to any gene: 7. CDR1 is SGDLS, CDR2 YYNGEE, per germline. CDR3 length: 15 residues. CDR3: CASSFGQGAGETQYF. In DNA, the CDR3 is TGTGCCAGCAGTTTCGGACAGGGGGCGGGAGAGACCCAGTACTTC.

The chain recombines TRBV6-5 with TRBJ1-2; tentative D call: TRBD1 (6 bases). V was trimmed by 3 bases and J by 6 bases, leaving 20 bases between them. The CDR3 has 16 residues. CDR1 MNHEY and CDR2 SVGAGI come from the germline V gene. Here the CDR3 reads CASSYSLGWGHDGYTF. For the CDR3, the DNA is TGTGCCAGCAGTTATAGTCTCGGGTGGGGACACGATGGCTACACCTTC.

V is TRBV7-8 and J is TRBJ2-5, with D hard to call. CDR1 SGHVS and CDR2 FQNEAQ come from the germline V gene. Trimming removed 2 bases at V and 0 bases at J, with 4 bases between. The CDR3 is made up of 13 amino acids. In DNA form, the CDR3 reads TGTGCCAGCAGCTTATCGTACCAAGAGACCCAGTACTTC. It encodes CASSLSYQETQYF.

V is TRBV4-1 and J is TRBJ2-7; 8 nucleotides align to TRBD1. The CDR3 consists of 13 residues. Unmatched junction bases numbered 3, after V lost 4 bases and J lost 4 bases. CDR1 and CDR2 from the germline V gene are MGHRA and YSYEKL. The chain's CDR3 is CASSPHRGYEQYF. The CDR3 DNA is TGCGCCAGCAGCCCGCACAGGGGGTACGAGCAGTACTTC.

V and J are TRBV5-1 and TRBJ2-7, with D possibly matching TRBD2 (6 bases). Trimming took off 0 bases at V and 2 bases at J, with 12 bases between the two ends. Germline assignment: CDR1 SGHRS and CDR2 YFSETQ. This CDR3 contains 15 residues. DNA of the CDR3: TGCGCCAGCAGCTTGGTTTCTGGAGGGGCCTACGAGCAGTACTTC. Its protein is CASSLVSGGAYEQYF.

The V call is TRBV7-8, the J call TRBJ1-5, with D possibly matching TRBD1 (6 bases). V was clipped by 4 bases and J by 11 bases, with 24 bases between them. The germline V gene has CDR1 SGHVS and CDR2 FQNEAQ. The CDR3 spans 16 residues. Here the CDR3 reads CASSSRDTPVGRSQHF. In DNA form, the CDR3 reads TGTGCCAGCAGCTCCCGGGACACTCCCGTCGGGAGGTCCCAGCATTTT.

The rearrangement uses TRBV7-9 and TRBJ1-2; possible D gene TRBD1, 6 bases. Germline values: CDR1 SEHNR, CDR2 FQNEAQ (reference sequence). The CDR3 totals 15 residues. Trimming cost V 1 base and J 6 bases, with 15 bases left between them. In DNA, the CDR3 is TGTGCCAGCAGCTTAGATGGTGGGGGCTTAGATGGCTACACCTTC. This codes for CASSLDGGGLDGYTF. Full variable domain (rest looked up from reference TRBV7-9 and TRBJ1-2): DTGVSQNPRHKITKRGQNVTFRCDPISEHNRLYWYRQTLGQGPEFLTYFQNEAQLEKSRLLSDRFSAERPKGSFSTLEIQRTEQGDSAMYLCASSLDGGGLDGYTFGSGTRLTVV.

This clone appeared a few times. The chain has TRBV27 and TRBJ1-2; maybe TRBD1 (6 bases). CDR1 is MNHEY and CDR2 is SMNVEV in the germline V gene (reference sequence). V gave up 5 bases and J gave up 7 bases, with 23 bases separating them. This CDR3 has 16 residues. CDR3 DNA: TGTGCCAGCAGTCCCCGGACAGCCCTACTATTAGGTGGCTACACCTTC. Residues: CASSPRTALLLGGYTF.

The CDR3 DNA is TGTGCCAGCAGGGGACACAGAGACACCGGGGAGCTGTTTTTT. It is translated as CASRGHRDTGELFF. The chain is built from TRBV7-3 and TRBJ2-2, with a tentative D call TRBD1 (6 bases). V shed 6 bases and J shed 3 bases, with 11 bases lying between them. Germline CDR1 reads SGHTA; CDR2 reads FQGTGA. The CDR3 totals 14 residues.

This sequence joins TRBV10-3 and TRBJ2-1; 12 positions agree with TRBD2. Germline V gives CDR1 ENHRY, CDR2 SYGVKD. Trimming cost V 10 bases and J 1 base; bases outside gene matches: 11. The CDR3 runs 17 residues. CDR3 protein: CATHPSGGAMSYNEQFF. CDR3 coding DNA: TGTGCCACACATCCTAGCGGGGGGGCAATGTCCTACAATGAGCAGTTCTTC.

V and J are TRBV5-1 and TRBJ2-1; the match to TRBD2 covers 9 bases. The germline CDR1 and CDR2 sequences are SGHRS and YFSETQ. With 4 bases clipped from V and 7 bases from J, the junction kept 9 bases outside the gene matches. This CDR3 comprises 15 residues. The CDR3 loop reads CASSPLNSGRNEQFF. The CDR3 bases are TGCGCCAGCAGCCCTCTTAACAGCGGGAGGAATGAGCAGTTCTTC.

This chain joins TRBV19 and TRBJ2-7; the match to TRBD2 covers 9 bases. J lost 0 bases, V lost 5 bases, and 5 bases had no gene match. The germline gives CDR1 LNHDA, CDR2 SQIVND (reference sequence). There are 15 residues in the CDR3. CDR3 in amino acids: CASSALAGSSYEQYF. CDR3 DNA sequence: TGTGCCAGTAGTGCTCTAGCGGGGAGCTCCTACGAGCAGTACTTC.

This chain connects TRBV6-1 to TRBJ1-6; D is perhaps TRBD1 (5 bases). CDR3 length equals 14 residues. Germline loops: CDR1 MNHNS, CDR2 SASEGT. V was trimmed by 3 bases and J by 7 bases, leaving 10 bases between them. CDR3 coding DNA: TGTGCCAGCAGTGAGCAGAAGGGGAATTCACCCCTCCACTTT. It specifies CASSEQKGNSPLHF.

The rearrangement uses TRBV10-3 and TRBJ1-5, with no clear D. This CDR3 has 14 residues. Trimming cost V 3 bases and J 1 base, with 7 bases left between them. Looked up from germline, CDR1 is ENHRY and CDR2 is SYGVKD. DNA of the CDR3: TGTGCCATCAGTGATCCGGGGAGCAATCAGCCCCAGCATTTT. Amino acids: CAISDPGSNQPQHF.

This clone was found a few times. This chain joins TRBV19 and TRBJ2-1, with 10 positions matching TRBD2. V trimming: 1 base; J trimming: 5 bases; junction bases outside the gene matches: 17. This CDR3 is 20 amino acids long. Germline assignment: CDR1 LNHDA and CDR2 SQIVND (reference sequence). The CDR3 bases are TGTGCCAGTAGTATAGCCGGGGGACTAGCGTTATCAAGGGGGAACAATGAGCAGTTCTTC. Amino acid sequence: CASSIAGGLALSRGNNEQFF.

The chain carries TRBV5-4 and TRBJ1-1, with D possibly matching TRBD1 (6 bases). Per germline, CDR1 SGHNT and CDR2 YYREEE (reference sequence). Trimming shortened V by 4 bases and J by 1 base, and 8 bases separated the two germline ends. The CDR3 is 13 amino acids. The CDR3 DNA reads as TGTGCCAGCAGCCGGACAGCGAACACTGAAGCTTTCTTT. Its protein product is CASSRTANTEAFF.

The rearrangement links TRBV27 to TRBJ2-1, with 7 bases that match TRBD2. Trimming took 9 bases from V and 9 from J; bases not matched to a gene: 17. This CDR3 region has 15 residues. Germline V gene data show CDR1 as MNHEY and CDR2 as SMNVEV (reference sequence). As DNA, the CDR3 is TGTGCCAGTTCGGCCTCTGGACTAGGGAGGACTGAGCAGTTCTTC. It codes for CASSASGLGRTEQFF.

This clone was seen only once. The chain recombines TRBV2 with TRBJ2-7; 8 nucleotides agree with TRBD1. The CDR3 consists of 14 residues. The V segment lost 4 bases and the J segment 9 bases; nucleotides outside the gene matches: 11. From germline, CDR1 is SNHLY and CDR2 FYNNEI. The chain's CDR3 is CASSARTGSGGQYF. In DNA, the CDR3 is TGTGCCAGCAGTGCCCGGACAGGGAGCGGCGGGCAGTACTTC.

This sequence joins TRBV2 and TRBJ2-7, with D possibly TRBD1 on 6 matching bases. This CDR3 has 14 amino acids. V was clipped by 6 bases and J by 0 bases, with 12 bases between them. Germline V gene data show CDR1 as SNHLY and CDR2 as FYNNEI. Here the CDR3 DNA reads TGTGCCAGCAGGAAGACAGGAAGCTCCTACGAGCAGTACTTC. Protein sequence: CASRKTGSSYEQYF.

This chain uses TRBV6-5 with TRBJ1-2; the D gene is possibly TRBD1 (6 bases). Germline V gives CDR1 MNHEY, CDR2 SVGAGI. Trimming took off 4 bases at V and 5 bases at J, with 17 bases between the two ends. The CDR3 has 15 amino acids. CDR3 sequence (DNA): TGTGCCAGCAGTTCCCAGGGCCGGGGGGCGTATGGCTACACCTTC. It encodes CASSSQGRGAYGYTF.

The gene calls are TRBV7-8 and TRBJ2-7; TRBD2 matches at 8 bases. CDR1 is SGHVS and CDR2 is FQNEAQ in the germline V gene. The CDR3 runs 16 residues. The trim removed 6 bases at V and 3 bases at J, leaving 13 bases unmatched. The CDR3 DNA reads as TGTGCCAGCAGGCGAGGATTTAGCGGGAAAATCTACGAGCAGTACTTC. Translating gives CASRRGFSGKIYEQYF.

CDR3 nucleotides: TGTGCCAGCAGCTTGGGCCAATCCACCACAGATACGCAGTATTTT. This translates into CASSLGQSTTDTQYF. The V gene is TRBV7-3, the J gene TRBJ2-3; D remains unclear. V shed 3 bases and J shed 2 bases, with 12 bases lying between them. The CDR3 runs 15 residues. Germline lookup yields CDR1 SGHTA and CDR2 FQGTGA.